Listed below are T cell receptor beta chains from one sample, sequenced in a study of blood T cell repertoires in COVID-19. Profiled with immunoSEQ multiplex PCR; TCRdb holds only in-frame clones, not every one. The table lists over 300,000 clones, approximately 85% of them singletons. Sequenced material: PBMCs or T cells enriched from blood (not recorded which). These receptors originate from a young man who had recovered from COVID-19. The CDR3 runs from the conserved cysteine through the conserved F or W. Each record gives: D gene, V gene, clone size, J gene, CDR3 DNA, CDR3 protein. The D gene is left open where the match is weak. Clone size is not always given. Where it is, it says once, few, many or a class for expanded clones.

d_gene: TRBD1; v_gene: TRBV6-2/TRBV6-3; abundance: -; j_gene: TRBJ1-5; CDR3nt: TGTGCCAGCAGTTACTCAGGGGGCAGGCAGCCCCAGCATTTT; CDR3aa: CASSYSGGRQPQHF
d_gene: TRBD1; v_gene: TRBV4-1; abundance: once; j_gene: TRBJ1-4; CDR3nt: TGCGCCAGCAGCCAAGACAGATGGGGACAGGGAGAAAAACTGTTTTTT; CDR3aa: CASSQDRWGQGEKLFF
d_gene: TRBD1; v_gene: TRBV27; abundance: -; j_gene: TRBJ1-5; CDR3nt: TGTGCCAGCAGTTATGCCTGGACAGGGAATCAGCCCCAGCATTTT; CDR3aa: CASSYAWTGNQPQHF
d_gene: TRBD1; v_gene: TRBV5-1; abundance: -; j_gene: TRBJ2-7; CDR3nt: TGCGCCAGCAGCCCCGGGACAGTCGTCAACGAGCAGTACTTC; CDR3aa: CASSPGTVVNEQYF
d_gene: -; v_gene: TRBV18; abundance: few; j_gene: TRBJ1-2; CDR3nt: TGTGCCAGCTCACCACAAGCCCTCTATGGCTACACCTTC; CDR3aa: CASSPQALYGYTF
d_gene: -; v_gene: TRBV27; abundance: -; j_gene: TRBJ1-2; CDR3nt: TGTGCCAGCACTCTAGCCCCCGAACATGGCTACACCTTC; CDR3aa: CASTLAPEHGYTF
d_gene: -; v_gene: TRBV24-1; abundance: -; j_gene: TRBJ2-5; CDR3nt: TGTGCCACCAGTGATCCCTATGGGGCGGGGGAGACCCAGTACTTC; CDR3aa: CATSDPYGAGETQYF
d_gene: -; v_gene: TRBV5-1; abundance: -; j_gene: TRBJ1-3; CDR3nt: TGCGCCAGCAGCTTGGGGCGGGAGGTCTCTGGAAACACCATATATTTT; CDR3aa: CASSLGREVSGNTIYF
d_gene: -; v_gene: TRBV4-1; abundance: -; j_gene: TRBJ2-7; CDR3nt: TGCGCCAGCAGCCAGGGGGGCGGGAGGCAGTACTTC; CDR3aa: CASSQGGGRQYF
d_gene: TRBD1; v_gene: TRBV25-1; abundance: -; j_gene: TRBJ1-2; CDR3nt: TGTGCCAGCAGTGAATTGCTGACAGGGGATGGCTACACCTTC; CDR3aa: CASSELLTGDGYTF
d_gene: -; v_gene: TRBV6-5; abundance: -; j_gene: TRBJ1-1; CDR3nt: TGTGCCAGCAGAAGCACAGGGTTATTCACTGAAGCTTTCTTT; CDR3aa: CASRSTGLFTEAFF